The 3 T cell receptor beta chains below all came from one sample that was sequenced in a study of blood T cell repertoires in COVID-19. The protocol was immunoSEQ multiplex PCR, while the TCRdb copy is restricted to in-frame clones and leaves out a portion. Of 150,000 to 170,000 clones in the sample, around 84% were seen once. The sample taken for sequencing was PBMCs or T cells enriched from blood (not recorded which). The source is a man between 45 and 60 years old who had recovered from COVID-19.

The chain links TRBV3-1 (or the pseudogene TRBV3-2) to TRBJ1-6; D unresolved. The CDR3 consists of 15 residues. Between the trimmed V and J ends, which lost 1 base and 1 base, there was a span of 5 bases. The germline CDR1 and CDR2 sequences are LGHDT and YNNKEL (reference sequence). The CDR3 DNA reads TGTGCCAGCAGCCAAGGAGGGTCCTATAATTCACCCCTCCACTTT. Residues: CASSQGGSYNSPLHF.

The rearrangement uses TRBV5-1 and TRBJ2-5, with 7 bases that match TRBD1. The CDR3 is made up of 14 amino acids. Trimming at V came to 0 bases and at J to 4 bases, leaving 3 bases not matched to a gene. Germline lookup yields CDR1 SGHRS and CDR2 YFSETQ. CDR3 sequence (DNA): TGCGCCAGCAGCTTGGTAGGGGGCCCAGAGACCCAGTACTTC. This translates into CASSLVGGPETQYF.

The rearrangement joins TRBV2 to TRBJ1-4; tentative D call: TRBD1 (5 bases). CDR3 length: 16 amino acids. The ends were cut back, 1 base at V and 6 bases at J, with 15 bases in the middle. Germline V gene data show CDR1 as SNHLY and CDR2 as FYNNEI. CDR3 nucleotides: TGTGCCAGCAGTGAAGAGTGGGGGACTAGGGATGAAAAACTGTTTTTT. The encoded protein is CASSEEWGTRDEKLFF.